The 9 T cell receptor beta chains below were found in one sample sequenced in a study of blood T cell repertoires in COVID-19. Some clones are missing from TCRdb's copy, which holds only in-frame ones; the method was immunoSEQ multiplex PCR. Of about half a million clones in the sample, roughly 89% were seen once. The sequencing input was peripheral blood. The source of these receptors is a man between 18 and 35 years old with COVID-19, enrolled during active disease.

The sample holds a few counts of this clone. V is TRBV25-1 and J is TRBJ2-1, with 11 bases matching TRBD2. The CDR3 length is 15 residues. Trimming at V came to 8 bases and at J to 4 bases, leaving 7 bases not matched to a gene. Germline CDR1 and CDR2: MGHDK and SYGVNS. DNA for the CDR3: TGTGCCAGCTCGCAGACTAGCGGGATATACAATGAGCAGTTCTTC. Protein: CASSQTSGIYNEQFF.

The J gene is TRBJ1-1, the V gene TRBV25-1; D ambiguous. Trimming cost V 1 base and J 0 bases, with 6 bases left between them. CDR3 length equals 14 residues. Germline V gene sequence: CDR1 MGHDK, CDR2 SYGVNS. The chain's CDR3 is CASSEFALNTEAFF. CDR3 DNA sequence: TGTGCCAGCAGTGAATTTGCGCTGAACACTGAAGCTTTCTTT.

In its sample, this clone was seen a few times. The chain links TRBV5-1 to TRBJ2-7, with D possibly matching TRBD2 (5 bases). V was pared by 4 bases and J by 3 bases, with 8 bases between. The CDR3 has 12 residues. Per the germline V gene, CDR1 is SGHRS and CDR2 is YFSETQ. CDR3 sequence (DNA): TGCGCCAGCAGCGAGGACTTCTACGAGCAGTACTTC. This translates into CASSEDFYEQYF.

The V gene is TRBV25-1, the J gene TRBJ2-2, with 13 bases aligning to TRBD2. CDR3 length: 16 residues. CDR1 and CDR2 (germline): MGHDK, SYGVNS. V trimming: 5 bases; J trimming: 6 bases; junction bases outside the gene matches: 6. CDR3 loop: CASSPPGTSGAGELFF. As DNA, the CDR3 is TGTGCCAGCAGTCCCCCCGGGACTAGCGGGGCCGGGGAGCTGTTTTTT.

This chain uses TRBV24-1 with TRBJ1-2; 9 nucleotides agree with TRBD1. Germline CDR1 is KGHDR and CDR2 is SFDVKD. This CDR3 is built from 17 residues. J gave up 1 base and V 3 bases, and 8 bases lay outside the gene matches. For the CDR3, the DNA is TGTGCCACCAGTGATCCTGGACAGGGGAAAAATAACTATGGCTACACCTTC. It is translated as CATSDPGQGKNNYGYTF.

The V and J genes are TRBV7-9 and TRBJ2-1, with 15 nucleotides matching TRBD2. Trimming at V came to 8 bases and at J to 6 bases, leaving 5 bases not matched to a gene. CDR3 size: 15 residues. The germline CDR1 and CDR2 sequences are SEHNR and FQNEAQ (reference sequence). The CDR3: CASFGLAGGINEQFF. CDR3 in DNA: TGTGCCAGCTTCGGACTAGCGGGAGGGATCAATGAGCAGTTCTTC.

The V gene is TRBV5-5, the J gene TRBJ2-7, with a tentative D call TRBD2 (6 bases). The length of the CDR3 is 15 residues. Per the germline V gene, CDR1 is SGHKS and CDR2 is YYEKEE (reference sequence). Trimming shortened V by 7 bases and J by 3 bases, and 20 bases separated the two germline ends. This chain's CDR3 is CASSLVPGELYEQYF. The DNA for the CDR3 is TGTGCCAGCTCTTTAGTCCCGGGAGAACTCTACGAGCAGTACTTC. The whole variable domain, remainder taken from reference TRBV5-5 and TRBJ2-7, is DAGVTQSPTHLIKTRGQQVTLRCSPISGHKSVSWYQQVLGQGPQFIFQYYEKEERGRGNFPDRFSARQFPNYSSELNVNALLLGDSALYLCASSLVPGELYEQYFGPGTRLTVT.

V usage is TRBV5-1 and J usage is TRBJ2-7; 8 bases match TRBD1. V was pared by 4 bases and J by 7 bases, with 7 bases of the junction left unmatched. Germline assignment: CDR1 SGHRS and CDR2 YFSETQ. The CDR3 totals 13 residues. This CDR3 reads CASSPARTGEQYF. The DNA for the CDR3 is TGCGCCAGCAGCCCTGCGAGGACAGGGGAGCAGTACTTC.

This chain connects TRBV2 to TRBJ1-2; D not resolved. Trimming cost V 6 bases and J 5 bases, with 10 bases left between them. Per the germline V gene, CDR1 is SNHLY and CDR2 is FYNNEI. The CDR3 covers 12 residues. Written as DNA, the CDR3 is TGTGCCAGCAGCGCTGGAGAATATGGCTACACCTTC. Translating gives CASSAGEYGYTF.